The clone carrying this T cell receptor beta chain has just a few counts. The CDR3 is 17 residues long. Germline CDR1 MDHEN, CDR2 SYDVKM. V dropped 6 bases and J dropped 4; count of bases not matched to a gene: 13. This sample is part of a study of T-cell reconstitution after alpha-beta-depleted transplantation in children. The authors prepared the TCRbeta library with unique molecular identifiers. TCRdb called the PCR reads again in MiXCR, with one record for every CDR3 protein. The top ten clones hold less than 4.5% of a sample with about 400,000 distinct CDR3 sequences, about a fifth of them seen once.

The sequence was obtained from a human donor who donated a stem cell graft to a child with acute myeloid leukemia. The sample here was PBMCs from the stem cell graft donor, taken from the stem cell graft. The gene calls are TRBV28 and TRBJ2-3, with 10 nucleotides matching TRBD2. CDR3 in amino acids: CASSQRLAGPPADTQYF. CDR3 sequence (DNA): TGTGCCAGCAGCCAACGACTAGCGGGCCCCCCCGCAGATACGCAGTATTTT. The entire variable domain, with the rest obtained from reference TRBV28 and TRBJ2-3, is as follows: DVKVTQSSRYLVKRTGEKVFLECVQDMDHENMFWYRQDPGLGLRLIYFSYDVKMKEKGDIPEGYSVSREKKERFSLILESASTNQTSMYLCASSQRLAGPPADTQYFGPGTRLTVL.